One sample yielded the 20 T cell receptor beta chains listed below, sequenced in a study of PD-L1 blockade in urothelial cancer. Sequenced by immunoSEQ multiplex PCR; TCRdb stores in-frame clones only, minus some. The table lists fewer than 60,000 clones, over 65% of them singletons. Time point here: pretreatment peripheral blood. Source: PBMCs, taken around atezolizumab (anti-PD-L1) treatment. The receptors here all came from a man aged 50-60 years with urothelial cancer.

The chain recombines TRBV18 with TRBJ2-3; a weak D match, TRBD2 (5 bases). CDR1 KGHSH and CDR2 LQKENI come from the germline V gene. V lost 5 bases to trimming and J lost 5 bases, with 14 bases between them. The CDR3 is 14 residues long. The CDR3 sequence: CASSKESGGDTQYF. CDR3 nucleotides: TGTGCCAGCTCAAAGGAGAGTGGAGGAGATACGCAGTATTTT.

This clone was seen a few times. The chain carries TRBV6-1 and TRBJ2-2, with TRBD1 matching 7 bases. V was pared by 10 bases and J by 4 bases, with 9 bases of the junction left unmatched. Germline V lookup: CDR1 MNHNS, CDR2 SASEGT. CDR3 length: 14 amino acids. The CDR3 reads CATTGDLSTGELFF. CDR3 nucleotides: TGTGCCACCACAGGGGATTTAAGCACCGGGGAGCTGTTTTTT.

This clone was seen a single time. The CDR3 region has the DNA TGCGCCAGCAGTGTGGGCCCAACCTACGAGCAGTACTTC. It encodes CASSVGPTYEQYF. The V call is TRBV10-1, the J call TRBJ2-7; D is unclear. The CDR3 sequence is 13 residues long. CDR1 and CDR2 (germline): WNHNN, SYGVQD (reference sequence). Trimming left V 4 bases short and J 2 bases short, with 9 bases between.

The chain uses TRBV5-1 and TRBJ2-1; 9 bases line up with TRBD2. V gave up 0 bases and J gave up 4 bases; unmatched junction bases: 2. In germline, CDR1 is SGHRS, CDR2 YFSETQ. CDR3 length: 15 residues. The CDR3, as DNA: TGCGCCAGCAGCTTGGGTACTAGCGGGTACAATGAGCAGTTCTTC. Translating gives CASSLGTSGYNEQFF.

In regard to this clone: A read error may produce the germline difference seen at one junction end. This chain joins TRBV19 and TRBJ1-5; 7 bases match TRBD1. CDR1 is LNHDA, CDR2 SQIVND, per germline (reference sequence). This CDR3 comprises 15 residues. CDR3 DNA sequence: TGTGCCAGTAGGATAGGGGGCGCGAGCAATCAGCCCCAGCATTTT. Translation gives CASRIGGASNQPQHF.

The genes are TRBV30 and TRBJ2-1; 8 positions match TRBD2. The CDR3 has 13 amino acids. Germline-derived CDR1 and CDR2 are GTSNPN and SVGIG (reference sequence). Trimming removed 3 bases from V and 5 bases from J; junction bases left unmatched: 3. CDR3 sequence reads: CAWSGGANNEQFF. CDR3 in DNA: TGTGCCTGGAGCGGGGGGGCCAACAATGAGCAGTTCTTC.

This clone was seen more than once but under ten times. CDR3 nucleotides: TGTGCCAGCAGTTTCAGGGCTTTGTTTGGGGCTGAGACAGAGGAGACCCAGTACTTC. Protein product: CASSFRALFGAETEETQYF. This rearrangement joins TRBV11-1 to TRBJ2-5; D perhaps matches TRBD1 (5 bases). The germline CDR1 and CDR2 sequences are SGHAT and FQDESV (reference sequence). V lost 6 bases and J lost 5, with 31 bases in between. The CDR3 has 19 residues.

V gene TRBV30 combines with J gene TRBJ2-2, with 7 bases that match TRBD1. This CDR3 is 15 amino acids long. J was trimmed by 5 bases and V by 5 bases; bases with no gene match: 11. CDR1 GTSNPN and CDR2 SVGIG come from the germline V gene (reference sequence). The CDR3 nucleotides are TGTGCCTGGGGCGAAAAGACAGGGTTAACCGGGGAGCTGTTTTTT. It codes for CAWGEKTGLTGELFF.

V is TRBV28 and J is TRBJ1-4, with 9 bases lining up with TRBD1. This CDR3 has 15 residues. Trimming cost V 7 bases and J 8 bases; bases outside gene matches: 11. The germline V gene encodes CDR1 MDHEN and CDR2 SYDVKM. This chain's CDR3 is CASTSRQGGREKLFF. CDR3 coding DNA: TGTGCCAGCACCTCTAGACAGGGGGGGAGAGAAAAACTGTTTTTT.

The J gene is TRBJ1-5, the V gene TRBV19, with TRBD1 identical over 8 bases. The germline V gene has CDR1 LNHDA and CDR2 SQIVND (reference sequence). Losses at the gene ends were 6 bases for V and 8 bases for J; bases not matched to a gene: 12. This CDR3 has 15 amino acids. CDR3 protein: CASRTDRDDVEPQHF. The CDR3 nucleotides are TGTGCCAGTAGGACGGACAGGGACGATGTAGAGCCCCAGCATTTT.

This clone is categorized as medium-sized. This rearrangement joins TRBV7-9 to TRBJ1-6, with D uncertain. This CDR3 is 13 amino acids long. The V gene lost 1 base and the J gene lost 5 bases, with 3 bases spanning the gap. Germline lookup yields CDR1 SEHNR and CDR2 FQNEAQ (reference sequence). The CDR3 loop is CASSLDNNSPLHF. CDR3 nucleotides: TGTGCCAGCAGCTTAGACAATAATTCACCCCTCCACTTT.

The chain recombines TRBV6-1 with TRBJ2-3, with 7 bases that match TRBD1. The CDR3 is 14 amino acids. Germline values: CDR1 MNHNS, CDR2 SASEGT. The junction had 1 base not matched to a gene; V was cut back by 3 bases and J by 1 base. The CDR3 region has the DNA TGTGCCAGCAGTGAGGGACAGCGCACAGATACGCAGTATTTT. Translating gives CASSEGQRTDTQYF.

V gene TRBV7-2 combines with J gene TRBJ2-5; 8 bases agree with TRBD2. CDR3 length: 16 amino acids. From germline, CDR1 is SGHTA and CDR2 FQGNSA. V was clipped by 1 base and J by 2 bases; unmatched bases: 6. Here the CDR3 reads CASSLGFGGGQETQYF. Here the CDR3 DNA reads TGTGCCAGCAGCTTAGGTTTCGGCGGGGGGCAAGAGACCCAGTACTTC.

The CDR3 region is CASSTRLAGATGELFF. The CDR3 coding sequence is TGTGCCAGCAGCACTCGACTAGCGGGAGCCACCGGGGAGCTGTTTTTT. V is TRBV14 and J is TRBJ2-2; 12 nucleotides match TRBD2. This CDR3 has 16 residues. The V gene's germline CDR1 is SGHDN and CDR2 FVKESK. Trimming removed 5 bases from V and 4 bases from J; junction bases left unmatched: 5.

The rearrangement links TRBV12-5 to TRBJ1-2, with D tentatively TRBD1 (5 bases). Germline CDR1 reads LGHNT; CDR2 reads FRNRAP. This CDR3 is built from 16 residues. Trimming stripped 2 bases from V and 4 bases from J, with 17 bases between. CDR3 sequence: CASGLTGPIPSYGYTF. The CDR3 DNA sequence: TGTGCTAGTGGTTTGACAGGCCCCATTCCATCCTATGGCTACACCTTC.

The gene calls are TRBV27 and TRBJ2-7, with 9 bases identical to TRBD2. Germline trimming cut 2 bases from V and 6 bases from J; bases unmatched to any gene: 11. Germline V gene data show CDR1 as MNHEY and CDR2 as SMNVEV (reference sequence). The CDR3 length is 16 residues. This chain's CDR3 is CASSLGRLAAPGEQYF. CDR3 nucleotide sequence: TGTGCCAGCAGTTTAGGGAGACTAGCGGCACCCGGCGAGCAGTACTTC.

This sequence joins TRBV11-2 and TRBJ2-2; possible D gene TRBD1, 6 bases. Trimming stripped 5 bases from V and 1 base from J, with 14 bases between. The CDR3 extends over 16 amino acids. CDR1 is SGHAT and CDR2 is FQNNGV in the germline V gene. The CDR3 DNA reads as TGTGCCAGCAGCCAGATCAGGGGAATGAACACCGGGGAGCTGTTTTTT. It translates to CASSQIRGMNTGELFF.

V gene TRBV7-9 combines with J gene TRBJ2-6; D is perhaps TRBD2 (5 bases). Germline-derived CDR1 and CDR2 are SEHNR and FQNEAQ (reference sequence). V shed 0 bases and J shed 6 bases, with 6 bases lying between them. The CDR3 runs 14 residues. CDR3 in amino acids: CASSLAGAANVLTF. The DNA of the CDR3 is TGTGCCAGCAGCTTAGCGGGAGCGGCCAACGTCCTGACTTTC. Full variable domain (rest looked up from reference TRBV7-9 and TRBJ2-6): DTGVSQNPRHKITKRGQNVTFRCDPISEHNRLYWYRQTLGQGPEFLTYFQNEAQLEKSRLLSDRFSAERPKGSFSTLEIQRTEQGDSAMYLCASSLAGAANVLTFGAGSRLTVL.

The J gene is TRBJ2-3, the V gene TRBV30, with 12 bases aligning to TRBD2. This CDR3 has 18 residues. Losses at the gene ends were 0 bases for V and 3 bases for J; bases not matched to a gene: 10. The V gene's germline CDR1 is GTSNPN and CDR2 SVGIG (reference sequence). CDR3 sequence: CAWSVGRSSGGATDTQYF. The CDR3 region has the DNA TGTGCCTGGAGTGTAGGGCGTTCTAGCGGGGGGGCGACAGATACGCAGTATTTT.

This clone has only one observation. The V gene is TRBV15, the J gene TRBJ1-4; 8 positions agree with TRBD1. Losses at the gene ends were 0 bases for V and 2 bases for J; bases not matched to a gene: 2. This CDR3 contains 16 residues. The germline gives CDR1 LNHNV, CDR2 YYDKDF (reference sequence). CDR3 nucleotide sequence: TGTGCCACCAGCAGAGACGACAGGGGTACTAATGAAAAACTGTTTTTT. Translation: CATSRDDRGTNEKLFF. The full variable domain, rest sourced from reference TRBV15 and TRBJ1-4, is DAMVIQNPRYQVTQFGKPVTLSCSQTLNHNVMYWYQQKSSQAPKLLFHYYDKDFNNEADTPDNFQSRRPNTSFCFLDIRSPGLGDTAMYLCATSRDDRGTNEKLFFGSGTQLSVL.